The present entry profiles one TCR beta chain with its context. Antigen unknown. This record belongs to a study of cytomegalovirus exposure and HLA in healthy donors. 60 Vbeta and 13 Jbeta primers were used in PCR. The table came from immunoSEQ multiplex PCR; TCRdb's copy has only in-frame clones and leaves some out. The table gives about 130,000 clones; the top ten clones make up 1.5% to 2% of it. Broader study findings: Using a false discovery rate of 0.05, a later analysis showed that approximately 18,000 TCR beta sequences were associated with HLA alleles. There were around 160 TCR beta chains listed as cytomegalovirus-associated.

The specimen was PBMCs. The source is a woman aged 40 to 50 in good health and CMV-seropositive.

The CDR3 DNA reads as TGCGCCAGCAGCCAACCGGACAGAGAAAACACTGAAGCTTTCTTT. This translates into CASSQPDRENTEAFF. V gene TRBV4-1 combines with J gene TRBJ1-1; possibly TRBD1 for D (6 bases). V was shortened by 2 bases and J by 2 bases, with 12 bases between the two germline ends. Germline values: CDR1 MGHRA, CDR2 YSYEKL. CDR3 size: 15 residues.